The 25 T cell receptor beta chains reported below all come from one sample, sequenced in a study of OX40 agonist ivuxolimab in advanced cancers. Library preparation employed the immunoSEQ multiplex PCR assay. The clones in this table, taken by TCRdb from immuneACCESS, are in-frame only. Not every clone is retained; where verified, under half of the shortfall comes from an unresolved V gene, and the cause of the rest is unknown. The sample profile shows roughly 61,000 clones; approximately 90% of them were found once. More than 20% of the sample is taken by the ten largest. The sequencing used CD4+ or CD8+ T cells sorted from blood, collected in a trial of the OX40 agonist ivuxolimab. The receptors were sampled from an adult with an advanced solid tumor such as melanoma, head and neck, liver or kidney cancer.

The chain couples TRBV14 to TRBJ2-3; 12 bases align to TRBD2. The CDR3 runs 21 residues. CDR1 is SGHDN and CDR2 is FVKESK in the germline V gene. Trimming took 0 bases from V and 2 from J; bases not matched to a gene: 15. The CDR3 sequence: CASSQDSLAGGWGTSTDTQYF. In DNA form, the CDR3 reads TGTGCCAGCAGCCAAGATAGCCTAGCGGGGGGGTGGGGCACCTCCACAGATACGCAGTATTTT.

V is TRBV4-3 and J is TRBJ1-1; D uncertain. V was cut by 1 base and J by 0 bases, with 9 bases left in between. The germline V gene has CDR1 LGHNA and CDR2 YSLEER. The CDR3 spans 15 residues. CDR3 residues: CASSQVLAVNTEAFF. CDR3 nucleotide sequence: TGCGCCAGCAGCCAAGTATTGGCAGTGAACACTGAAGCTTTCTTT.

In nucleotides, the CDR3 is TGTGCCAGCAGCTTCGGGACTTGGAATGAGCAGTTCTTC. This gives the protein CASSFGTWNEQFF. The genes are TRBV14 and TRBJ2-1; perhaps TRBD2 as D (6 bases). Germline lookup yields CDR1 SGHDN and CDR2 FVKESK. The CDR3 runs 13 residues. Deletions cut 5 bases from V and 7 bases from J, with 12 bases between.

The rearrangement joins TRBV28 to TRBJ1-2; D unresolved. CDR3 size: 16 residues. The germline V and J ends were trimmed by 8 bases and 3 bases, with 22 bases remaining between them. CDR1 is MDHEN, CDR2 SYDVKM, per germline. Here the CDR3 DNA reads TGTGCCAGCGTTTCCTATTGGCAGGTGGCAGACTATGGCTACACCTTC. Its protein product is CASVSYWQVADYGYTF.

The chain joins TRBV15 to TRBJ1-4, with 8 nucleotides matching TRBD1. Germline CDR1 reads LNHNV; CDR2 reads YYDKDF (reference sequence). V was clipped by 6 bases and J by 5 bases; unmatched bases: 8. The CDR3 covers 15 residues. The CDR3, as DNA: TGTGCCACCAGTAAGACAGGGGTGGGCAATGAAAAACTGTTTTTT. Encoded protein: CATSKTGVGNEKLFF.

The chain uses TRBV6-5 and TRBJ2-6; D call uncertain. CDR1 MNHEY and CDR2 SVGAGI come from the germline V gene. Trimming took 6 bases from V and 0 from J, leaving 6 bases between them. The CDR3 contains 14 residues. The CDR3 DNA is TGTGCCAGCAGCTTCGCCTCTGGGGCCAACGTCCTGACTTTC. Amino acids: CASSFASGANVLTF.

The V gene is TRBV10-2, the J gene TRBJ2-1; 8 positions agree with TRBD2. The junction had 5 bases not matched to a gene; V was cut back by 2 bases and J by 8 bases. Germline lookup yields CDR1 WSHSY and CDR2 SAAADI. The CDR3 has 14 residues. The CDR3 protein is CASSESGSYYEQFF. The CDR3 region has the DNA TGCGCCAGCAGTGAGAGCGGGAGTTACTATGAGCAGTTCTTC.

This chain connects TRBV19 to TRBJ2-7; D remains unclear. The CDR3 has 13 residues. The V gene lost 4 bases and the J gene lost 3 bases, with 10 bases spanning the gap. Germline CDR1 reads LNHDA; CDR2 reads SQIVND (reference sequence). CDR3 region: CASSTYYSYEQYF. The CDR3, as DNA: TGTGCCAGTAGTACCTACTACAGCTACGAGCAGTACTTC. The full variable domain, rest sourced from reference TRBV19 and TRBJ2-7, is DGGITQSPKYLFRKEGQNVTLSCEQNLNHDAMYWYRQDPGQGLRLIYYSQIVNDFQKGDIAEGYSVSREKKESFPLTVTSAQKNPTAFYLCASSTYYSYEQYFGPGTRLTVT.

This chain connects TRBV19 to TRBJ2-7; weak D call: TRBD1 (6 bases). The CDR3 totals 14 residues. Per the germline V gene, CDR1 is LNHDA and CDR2 is SQIVND (reference sequence). Deletions cut 5 bases from V and 0 bases from J, with 11 bases between. This CDR3 reads CASSVDRSSYEQYF. The DNA of the CDR3 is TGTGCCAGTAGTGTCGACAGGAGCTCCTACGAGCAGTACTTC.

The chain couples TRBV28 to TRBJ2-1, with 9 bases matching TRBD1. Trimming at V came to 1 base and at J to 15 bases, leaving 4 bases not matched to a gene. Germline-derived CDR1 and CDR2 are MDHEN and SYDVKM. The CDR3 spans 12 residues. The CDR3 nucleotides are TGTGCCAGCAGTTTATCGGGGACAGGGTTGTTCTTC. The encoded protein is CASSLSGTGLFF.

The gene calls are TRBV28 and TRBJ1-5, with no clear D. The CDR3 loop spans 14 amino acids. Trimming took off 3 bases at V and 1 base at J, with 7 bases between the two ends. Germline CDR1 MDHEN, CDR2 SYDVKM. The CDR3 DNA reads as TGTGCCAGCAGTTTTGGGATAAGCAATCAGCCCCAGCATTTT. Translating it yields CASSFGISNQPQHF.

This chain uses TRBV14 with TRBJ2-5; D unresolved. The V and J ends lost 5 bases and 3 bases respectively, with 13 bases between them. In germline, CDR1 is SGHDN, CDR2 FVKESK. The CDR3 is 14 residues long. The CDR3 region is CASSEVLTEETQYF. The CDR3 nucleotides read TGTGCCAGCAGCGAAGTACTTACTGAAGAGACCCAGTACTTC.

V and J are TRBV11-3 and TRBJ2-1; tentative D call: TRBD2 (5 bases). Germline V gives CDR1 SGHNT, CDR2 YENEEA. The CDR3 has 14 amino acids. V was pared by 1 base and J by 4 bases, with 8 bases between. The CDR3 reads CASSLGRRYNEQFF. DNA of the CDR3: TGTGCCAGCAGCTTAGGGCGGAGGTACAATGAGCAGTTCTTC.

The rearrangement uses TRBV28 and TRBJ2-1; D is uncertain. The CDR3 spans 17 residues. V shed 2 bases and J shed 0 bases, with 14 bases lying between them. Per germline, CDR1 MDHEN and CDR2 SYDVKM. CDR3 DNA sequence: TGTGCCAGCAGTTTAGGAAGGGCAAGGAGCTCCTACAATGAGCAGTTCTTC. Amino acids: CASSLGRARSSYNEQFF.

The chain has TRBV6-5 and TRBJ1-5; D is ambiguous. This CDR3 has 13 residues. CDR1 and CDR2 from the germline V gene are MNHEY and SVGAGI. V was shortened by 8 bases and J by 5 bases, with 13 bases between the two germline ends. The CDR3 protein is CASGVGIYQPQHF. The CDR3 coding sequence is TGTGCCAGCGGTGTAGGCATTTATCAGCCCCAGCATTTT.

The rearrangement uses TRBV28 and TRBJ1-1; a possible D gene is TRBD1 (5 bases). Germline V gives CDR1 MDHEN, CDR2 SYDVKM. This CDR3 spans 14 amino acids. The germline V and J ends were trimmed by 10 bases and 4 bases, with 19 bases remaining between them. The CDR3 region has the DNA TGTGCCATCAACGGGGCCACAACGGGCACTGAAGCTTTCTTT. It translates to CAINGATTGTEAFF.

The DNA for the CDR3 is TGTGCCAGCAGCCGAACCTGGGGGGCCAACGTCCTGACTTTC. It translates to CASSRTWGANVLTF. The rearrangement links TRBV7-2 to TRBJ2-6; D is unclear. Germline V lookup: CDR1 SGHTA, CDR2 FQGNSA. V lost 5 bases and J 4 bases, leaving 9 bases between the germline ends. CDR3 size: 14 residues.

This chain links TRBV7-6 with TRBJ2-5, with no clear D. V was trimmed by 5 bases and J by 3 bases, leaving 7 bases between them. Germline CDR1 is SGHVS and CDR2 is FNYEAQ. The CDR3 sequence is 12 residues long. This CDR3 reads CASSPQEETQYF. The CDR3 coding sequence is TGTGCCAGCAGCCCGCAGGAAGAGACCCAGTACTTC.

The genes are TRBV4-1 and TRBJ1-3; no reliable D call. The V gene's germline CDR1 is MGHRA and CDR2 YSYEKL. V was cut by 3 bases and J by 0 bases, with 15 bases left in between. This CDR3 spans 17 amino acids. CDR3 protein: CASSHPSRGNSGNTIYF. CDR3 DNA sequence: TGCGCCAGCAGCCACCCCAGCCGTGGCAACTCTGGAAACACCATATATTTT.

The chain joins TRBV7-9 to TRBJ2-1, with 8 bases fitting TRBD2. Trimming took 4 bases from V and 5 from J; bases not matched to a gene: 10. The length of the CDR3 is 16 residues. The germline V gene encodes CDR1 SEHNR and CDR2 FQNEAQ (reference sequence). CDR3 DNA: TGTGCCAGCAGCTGGATTCCGGGACTAGGAGACAATGAGCAGTTCTTC. It encodes CASSWIPGLGDNEQFF.

The J gene is TRBJ1-5, the V gene TRBV7-3; D not certain. This CDR3 is 14 amino acids long. The V gene lost 6 bases and the J gene lost 0 bases, with 9 bases spanning the gap. Germline V gene lookup returns CDR1 SGHTA and CDR2 FQGTGA. CDR3 protein: CASREPYSNQPQHF. CDR3 nucleotides: TGTGCCAGCAGGGAACCTTATAGCAATCAGCCCCAGCATTTT.

The chain uses TRBV4-2 and TRBJ2-2; no reliable D call. Germline V gene sequence: CDR1 LGHNA, CDR2 YNFKEQ. The ends were cut back, 0 bases at V and 1 base at J, with 9 bases in the middle. This CDR3 is 16 amino acids long. CDR3 bases: TGTGCCAGCAGCCAAGACAGAGGAGTGAACACCGGGGAGCTGTTTTTT. Amino acids: CASSQDRGVNTGELFF.

This rearrangement joins TRBV29-1 to TRBJ2-3, with D perhaps TRBD1 (7 bases). Deletions cut 6 bases from V and 6 bases from J, with 13 bases between. Per germline, CDR1 SQVTM and CDR2 ANQGSEA. The CDR3 is 12 amino acids. The CDR3 bases are TGCAGCGTAGAACCAGGGGGGGATACGCAGTATTTT. Encoded protein: CSVEPGGDTQYF.

The rearrangement uses TRBV9 and TRBJ2-1, with no clear D. Germline V lookup: CDR1 SGDLS, CDR2 YYNGEE. The CDR3 covers 13 residues. Trimming pared 3 bases from V and 2 bases from J, leaving 6 bases between. CDR3 DNA: TGTGCCAGCAGCGACGGTACCTACAATGAGCAGTTCTTC. It encodes CASSDGTYNEQFF.

V and J are TRBV7-3 and TRBJ1-2; D might be TRBD1 (5 bases). CDR3 size: 14 residues. Germline V gives CDR1 SGHTA, CDR2 FQGTGA. The V end lost 0 bases, the J end lost 6 bases, and 11 bases lay between the germline ends. The CDR3 loop reads CASSLTGRSDGYTF. For the CDR3, the DNA is TGTGCCAGCAGCTTAACGGGGCGTTCGGATGGCTACACCTTC.